This T cell receptor (beta chain) is drawn from a study of PD-L1 blockade in urothelial cancer. Study-level background: Prior exposure to chemotherapy in patients amounted to 0 to 3 regimens received. Blood analysis occurred 3 weeks (second dose) and 6 weeks after treatment start.

Germline V CDR1 and CDR2: DFQATT, SNEGSKA (reference sequence). Trimming cost V 2 bases and J 7 bases, with 6 bases left between them. The CDR3 loop spans 11 amino acids. The method was immunoSEQ multiplex PCR; TCRdb's version includes in-frame clones alone and lacks a portion of them. The profile shows about 76,000 clones, 84% of them singletons. The sample consisted of PBMCs, taken around atezolizumab (anti-PD-L1) treatment. The V gene is TRBV20-1, the J gene TRBJ2-1; D ambiguous. The sequence came from a man in his 70s with urothelial cancer. CDR3 amino acids: CSARTRNEQFF. The CDR3 nucleotides read TGCAGTGCTAGAACGCGGAATGAGCAGTTCTTC.